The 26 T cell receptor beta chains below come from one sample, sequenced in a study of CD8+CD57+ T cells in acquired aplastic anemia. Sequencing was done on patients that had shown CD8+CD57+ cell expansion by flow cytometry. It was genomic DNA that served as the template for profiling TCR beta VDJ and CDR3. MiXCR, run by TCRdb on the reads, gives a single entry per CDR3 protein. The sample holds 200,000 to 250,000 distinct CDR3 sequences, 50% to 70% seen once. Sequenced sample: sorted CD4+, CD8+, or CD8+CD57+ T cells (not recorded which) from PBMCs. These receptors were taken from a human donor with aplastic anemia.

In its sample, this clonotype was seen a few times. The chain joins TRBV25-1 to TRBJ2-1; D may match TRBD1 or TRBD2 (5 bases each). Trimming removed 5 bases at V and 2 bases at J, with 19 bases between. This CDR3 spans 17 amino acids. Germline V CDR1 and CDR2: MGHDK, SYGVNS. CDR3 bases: TGTGCCAGCAGTCCGGGCGTTGGGGGTTACCCCTACAATGAGCAGTTCTTC. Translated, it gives CASSPGVGGYPYNEQFF.

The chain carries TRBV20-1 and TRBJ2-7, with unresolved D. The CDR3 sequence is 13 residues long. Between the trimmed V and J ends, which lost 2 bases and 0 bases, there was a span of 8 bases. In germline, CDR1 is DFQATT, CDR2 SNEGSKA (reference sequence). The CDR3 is CSARTASSYEQYF. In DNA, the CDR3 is TGCAGTGCTAGAACGGCTAGCTCCTACGAGCAGTACTTC.

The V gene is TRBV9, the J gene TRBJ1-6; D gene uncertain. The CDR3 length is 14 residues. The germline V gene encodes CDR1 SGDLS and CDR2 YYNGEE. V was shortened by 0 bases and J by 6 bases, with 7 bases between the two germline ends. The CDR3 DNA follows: TGTGCCAGCAGCGTAGAAGCCCTTAATTCACCCCTCCACTTT. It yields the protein CASSVEALNSPLHF.

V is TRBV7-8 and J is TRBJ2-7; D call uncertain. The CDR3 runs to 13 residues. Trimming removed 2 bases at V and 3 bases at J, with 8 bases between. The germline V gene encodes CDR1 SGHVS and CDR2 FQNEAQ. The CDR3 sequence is CASSLTPLYEQYF. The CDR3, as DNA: TGTGCCAGCAGCTTAACCCCCCTCTACGAGCAGTACTTC.

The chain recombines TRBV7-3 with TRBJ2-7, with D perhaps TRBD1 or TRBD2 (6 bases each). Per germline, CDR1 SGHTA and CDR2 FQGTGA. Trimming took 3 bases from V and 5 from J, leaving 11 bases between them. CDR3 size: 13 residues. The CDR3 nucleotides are TGTGCCAGCAGCTTGTTCGGGGGCCACGAGCAGTACTTC. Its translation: CASSLFGGHEQYF.

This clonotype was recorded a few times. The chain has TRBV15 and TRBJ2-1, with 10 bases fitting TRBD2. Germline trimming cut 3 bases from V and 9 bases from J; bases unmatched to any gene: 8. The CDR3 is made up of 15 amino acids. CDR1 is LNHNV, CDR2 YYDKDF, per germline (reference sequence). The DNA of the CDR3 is TGTGCCACCAGCAGGGAGCGGGAGGGCCTTGGTGAGCAGTTCTTC. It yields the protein CATSREREGLGEQFF. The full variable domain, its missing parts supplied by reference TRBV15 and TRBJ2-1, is DAMVIQNPRYQVTQFGKPVTLSCSQTLNHNVMYWYQQKSSQAPKLLFHYYDKDFNNEADTPDNFQSRRPNTSFCFLDIRSPGLGDTAMYLCATSREREGLGEQFFGPGTRLTVL.

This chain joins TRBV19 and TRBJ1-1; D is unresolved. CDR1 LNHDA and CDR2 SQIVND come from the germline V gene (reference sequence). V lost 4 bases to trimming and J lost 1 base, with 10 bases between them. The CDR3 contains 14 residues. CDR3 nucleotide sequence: TGTGCCAGTAGTAAAGGACGACCGAACACTGAAGCTTTCTTT. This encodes CASSKGRPNTEAFF.

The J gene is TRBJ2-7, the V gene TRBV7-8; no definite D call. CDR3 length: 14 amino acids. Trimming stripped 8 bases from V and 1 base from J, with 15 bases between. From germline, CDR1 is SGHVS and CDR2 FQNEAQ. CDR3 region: CASLDREVSYEQYF. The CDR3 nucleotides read TGTGCCAGCCTCGACCGTGAGGTGTCCTACGAGCAGTACTTC.

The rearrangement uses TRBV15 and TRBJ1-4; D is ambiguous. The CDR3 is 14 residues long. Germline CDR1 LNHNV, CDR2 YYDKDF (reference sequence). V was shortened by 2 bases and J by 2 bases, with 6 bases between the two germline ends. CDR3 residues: CATSRPPTNEKLFF. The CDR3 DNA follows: TGTGCCACCAGCAGACCGCCCACTAATGAAAAACTGTTTTTT.

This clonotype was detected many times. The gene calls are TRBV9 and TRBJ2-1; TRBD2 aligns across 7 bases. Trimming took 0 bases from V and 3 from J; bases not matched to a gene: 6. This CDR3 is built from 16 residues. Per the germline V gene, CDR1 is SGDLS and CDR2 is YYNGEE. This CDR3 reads CASSVDVGGIYNEQFF. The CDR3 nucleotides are TGTGCCAGCAGCGTAGATGTCGGGGGGATCTACAATGAGCAGTTCTTC.

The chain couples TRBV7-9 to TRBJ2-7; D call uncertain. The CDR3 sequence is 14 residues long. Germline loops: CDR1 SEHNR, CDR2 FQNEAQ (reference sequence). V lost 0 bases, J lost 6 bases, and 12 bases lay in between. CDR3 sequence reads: CASSLASGAGEQYF. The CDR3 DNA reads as TGTGCCAGCAGCTTAGCTTCAGGTGCAGGCGAGCAGTACTTC.

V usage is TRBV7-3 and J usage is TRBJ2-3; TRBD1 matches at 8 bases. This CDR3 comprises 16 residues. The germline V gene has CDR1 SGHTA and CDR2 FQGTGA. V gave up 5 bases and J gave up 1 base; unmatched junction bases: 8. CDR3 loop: CASSQTRGRGTDTQYF. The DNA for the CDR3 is TGTGCCAGCAGCCAAACCAGGGGGCGGGGCACAGATACGCAGTATTTT.

CDR3 amino acids: CASGGGSRETQYF. Written as DNA, the CDR3 is TGTGCCAGCGGTGGTGGGTCGCGAGAGACCCAGTACTTC. The rearrangement links TRBV12-3 or TRBV12-4 to TRBJ2-5, with D unclear. Trimming stripped 8 bases from V and 4 bases from J, with 14 bases between. The CDR3 consists of 13 residues.

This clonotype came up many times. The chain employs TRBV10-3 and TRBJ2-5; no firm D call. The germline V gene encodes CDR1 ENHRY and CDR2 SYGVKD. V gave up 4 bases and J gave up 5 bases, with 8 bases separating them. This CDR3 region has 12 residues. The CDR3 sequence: CAISGTTETQYF. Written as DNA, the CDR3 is TGTGCCATCAGTGGCACTACGGAGACCCAGTACTTC.

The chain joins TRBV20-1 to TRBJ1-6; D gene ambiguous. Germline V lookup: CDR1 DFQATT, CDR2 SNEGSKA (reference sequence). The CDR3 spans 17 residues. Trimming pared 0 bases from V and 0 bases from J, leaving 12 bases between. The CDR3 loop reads CSAREARVSSYNSPLHF. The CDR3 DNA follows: TGCAGTGCTAGAGAGGCAAGGGTGAGCTCCTATAATTCACCCCTCCACTTT.

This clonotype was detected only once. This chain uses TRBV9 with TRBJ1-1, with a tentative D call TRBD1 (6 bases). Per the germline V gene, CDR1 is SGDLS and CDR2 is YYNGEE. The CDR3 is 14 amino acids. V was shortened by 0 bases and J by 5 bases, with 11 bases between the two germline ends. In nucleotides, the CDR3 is TGTGCCAGCAGCGTAGGGGGGGCGAGAACTGAAGCTTTCTTT. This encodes CASSVGGARTEAFF. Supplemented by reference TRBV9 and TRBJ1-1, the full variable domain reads DSGVTQTPKHLITATGQRVTLRCSPRSGDLSVYWYQQSLDQGLQFLIQYYNGEERAKGNILERFSAQQFPDLHSELNLSSLELGDSALYFCASSVGGARTEAFFGQGTRLTVV.

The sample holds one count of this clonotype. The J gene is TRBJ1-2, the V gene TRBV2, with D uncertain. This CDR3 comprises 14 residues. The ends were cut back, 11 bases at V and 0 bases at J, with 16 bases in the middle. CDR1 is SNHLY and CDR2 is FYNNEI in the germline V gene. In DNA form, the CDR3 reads TGTGCCCAGCCCCCAGCGAGGCCTAACTATGGCTACACCTTC. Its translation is CAQPPARPNYGYTF.

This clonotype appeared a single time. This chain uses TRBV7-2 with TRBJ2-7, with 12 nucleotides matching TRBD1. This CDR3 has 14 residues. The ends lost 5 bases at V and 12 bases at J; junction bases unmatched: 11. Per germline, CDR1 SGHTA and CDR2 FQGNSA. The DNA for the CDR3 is TGTGCCAGCAGCGGAGGGGACAGGGGGCGCGGTCGGTACTTC. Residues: CASSGGDRGRGRYF.

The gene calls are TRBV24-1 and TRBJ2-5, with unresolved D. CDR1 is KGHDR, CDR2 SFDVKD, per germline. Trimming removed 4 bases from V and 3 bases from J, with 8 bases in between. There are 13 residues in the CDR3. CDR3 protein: CATSEPGKETQYF. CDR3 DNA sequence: TGTGCCACCAGTGAGCCTGGCAAAGAGACCCAGTACTTC.

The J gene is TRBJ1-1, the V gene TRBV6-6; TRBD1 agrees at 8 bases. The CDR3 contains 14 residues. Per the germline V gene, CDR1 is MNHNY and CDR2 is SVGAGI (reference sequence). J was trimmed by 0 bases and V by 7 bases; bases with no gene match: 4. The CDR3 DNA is TGTGCCAGCACCGACAGGGGCATGAACACTGAAGCTTTCTTT. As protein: CASTDRGMNTEAFF.

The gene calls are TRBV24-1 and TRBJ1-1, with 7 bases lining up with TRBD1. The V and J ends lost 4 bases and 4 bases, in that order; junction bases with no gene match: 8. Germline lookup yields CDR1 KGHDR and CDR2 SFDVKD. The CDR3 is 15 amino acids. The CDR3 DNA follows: TGTGCCACCAGTGACAGACAGGGTCCGGCCACTGAAGCTTTCTTT. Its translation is CATSDRQGPATEAFF.

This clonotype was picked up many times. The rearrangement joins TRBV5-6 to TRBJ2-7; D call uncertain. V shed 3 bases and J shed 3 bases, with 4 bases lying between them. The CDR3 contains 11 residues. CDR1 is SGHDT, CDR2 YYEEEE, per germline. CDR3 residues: CASSSFYEQYF. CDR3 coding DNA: TGTGCCAGCAGCTCCTTCTACGAGCAGTACTTC.

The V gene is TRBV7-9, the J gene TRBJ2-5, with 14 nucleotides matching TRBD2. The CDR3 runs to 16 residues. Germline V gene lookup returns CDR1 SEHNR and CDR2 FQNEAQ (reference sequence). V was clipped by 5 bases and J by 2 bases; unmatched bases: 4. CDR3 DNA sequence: TGTGCCAGCAGCCCCCGACTAGCGGGGGGGCAAGAGACCCAGTACTTC. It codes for CASSPRLAGGQETQYF.

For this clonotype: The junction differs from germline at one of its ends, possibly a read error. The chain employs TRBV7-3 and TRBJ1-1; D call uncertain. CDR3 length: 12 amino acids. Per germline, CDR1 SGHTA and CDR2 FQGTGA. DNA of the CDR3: TGTGCCAGCAACCCGTCAGGCGGGAGGGCTTCCTTT. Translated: CASNPSGGRASF. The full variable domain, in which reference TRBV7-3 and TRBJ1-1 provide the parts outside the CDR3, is GAGVSQTPSNKVTEKGKYVELRCDPISGHTALYWYRQSLGQGPEFLIYFQGTGAADDSGLPNDRFFAVRPEGSVSTLKIQRTERGDSAVYLCASNPSGGRASFGQGTRLTVV.

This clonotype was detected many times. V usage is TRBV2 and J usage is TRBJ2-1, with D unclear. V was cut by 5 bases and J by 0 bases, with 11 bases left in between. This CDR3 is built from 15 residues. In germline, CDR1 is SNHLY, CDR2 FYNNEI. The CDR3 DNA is TGTGCCAGCAGTTCATTGGCAGGCTCCTACAATGAGCAGTTCTTC. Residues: CASSSLAGSYNEQFF.

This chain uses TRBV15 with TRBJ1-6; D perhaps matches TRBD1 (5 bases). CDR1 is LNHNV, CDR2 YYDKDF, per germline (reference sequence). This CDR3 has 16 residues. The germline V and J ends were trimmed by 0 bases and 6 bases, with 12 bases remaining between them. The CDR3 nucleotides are TGTGCCACCAGCAGAGATTTCGGGGGGACTAATTCACCCCTCCACTTT. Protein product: CATSRDFGGTNSPLHF. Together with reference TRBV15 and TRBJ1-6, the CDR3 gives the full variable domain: DAMVIQNPRYQVTQFGKPVTLSCSQTLNHNVMYWYQQKSSQAPKLLFHYYDKDFNNEADTPDNFQSRRPNTSFCFLDIRSPGLGDTAMYLCATSRDFGGTNSPLHFGNGTRLTVT.